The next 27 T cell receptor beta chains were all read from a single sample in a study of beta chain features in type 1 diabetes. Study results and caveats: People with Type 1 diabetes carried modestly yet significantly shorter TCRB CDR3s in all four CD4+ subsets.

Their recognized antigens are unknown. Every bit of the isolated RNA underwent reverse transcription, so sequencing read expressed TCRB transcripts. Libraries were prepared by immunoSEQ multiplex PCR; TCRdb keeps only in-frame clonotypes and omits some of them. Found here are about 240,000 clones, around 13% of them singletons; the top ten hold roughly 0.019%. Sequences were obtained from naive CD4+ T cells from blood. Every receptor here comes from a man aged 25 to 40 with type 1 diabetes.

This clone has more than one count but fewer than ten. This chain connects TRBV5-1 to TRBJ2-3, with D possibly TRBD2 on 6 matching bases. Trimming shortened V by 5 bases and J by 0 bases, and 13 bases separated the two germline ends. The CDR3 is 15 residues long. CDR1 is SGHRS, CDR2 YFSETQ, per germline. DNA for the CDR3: TGCGCCAGCAGGCCGGAGGGCCAGAGCACAGATACGCAGTATTTT. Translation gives CASRPEGQSTDTQYF.

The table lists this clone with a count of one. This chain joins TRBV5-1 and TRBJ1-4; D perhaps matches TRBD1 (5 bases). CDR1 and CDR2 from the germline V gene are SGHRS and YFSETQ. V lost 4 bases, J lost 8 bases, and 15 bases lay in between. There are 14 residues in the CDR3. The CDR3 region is CASSGEGANEKLFF. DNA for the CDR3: TGCGCCAGCAGCGGGGAAGGGGCGAACGAAAAACTGTTTTTT.

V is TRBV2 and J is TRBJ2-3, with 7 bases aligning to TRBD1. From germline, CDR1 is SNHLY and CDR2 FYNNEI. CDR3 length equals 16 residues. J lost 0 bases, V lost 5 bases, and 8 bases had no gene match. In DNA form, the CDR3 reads TGTGCCAGCAGTTATGGACAGGCGACTAGCACAGATACGCAGTATTTT. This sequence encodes CASSYGQATSTDTQYF.

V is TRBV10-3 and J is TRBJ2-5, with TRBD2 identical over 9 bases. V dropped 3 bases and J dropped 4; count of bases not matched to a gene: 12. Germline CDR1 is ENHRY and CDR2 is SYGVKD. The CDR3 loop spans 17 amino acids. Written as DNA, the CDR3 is TGTGCCATCAGTGATAGCGGGAGATGGACCCTAGTAGAGACCCAGTACTTC. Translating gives CAISDSGRWTLVETQYF.

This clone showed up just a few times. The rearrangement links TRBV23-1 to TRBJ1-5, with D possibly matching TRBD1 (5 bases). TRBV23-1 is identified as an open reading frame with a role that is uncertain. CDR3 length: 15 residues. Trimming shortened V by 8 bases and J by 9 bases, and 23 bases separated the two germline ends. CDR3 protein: CASDFDREDGRPQHF. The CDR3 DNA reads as TGCGCCAGCGATTTTGACAGAGAAGATGGTCGGCCCCAGCATTTT.

The CDR3 loop reads CASSGVGSQETQYF. The CDR3 region has the DNA TGTGCCAGCAGCGGGGTGGGCTCGCAAGAGACCCAGTACTTC. This rearrangement joins TRBV9 to TRBJ2-5; D is unclear. Trimming left V 3 bases short and J 2 bases short, with 11 bases between. The CDR3 totals 14 residues. Germline V gene data show CDR1 as SGDLS and CDR2 as YYNGEE.

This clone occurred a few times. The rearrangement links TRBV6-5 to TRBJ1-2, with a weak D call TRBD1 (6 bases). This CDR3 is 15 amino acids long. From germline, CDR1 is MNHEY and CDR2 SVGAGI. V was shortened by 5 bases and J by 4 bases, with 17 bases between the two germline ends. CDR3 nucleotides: TGTGCCAGCAGTCCATCCGGGGACAATCCCTATGGCTACACCTTC. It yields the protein CASSPSGDNPYGYTF.

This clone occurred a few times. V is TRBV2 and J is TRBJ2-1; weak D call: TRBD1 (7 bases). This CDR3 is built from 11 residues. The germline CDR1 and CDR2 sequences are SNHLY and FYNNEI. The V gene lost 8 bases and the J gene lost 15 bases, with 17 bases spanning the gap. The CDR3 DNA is TGTGCCAGCGGGAGGATGGGACAGTCGTTCTTC. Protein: CASGRMGQSFF. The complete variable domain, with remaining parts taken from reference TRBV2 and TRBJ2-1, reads EPEVTQTPSHQVTQMGQEVILRCVPISNHLYFYWYRQILGQKVEFLVSFYNNEISEKSEIFDDQFSVERPDGSNFTLKIRSTKLEDSAMYFCASGRMGQSFFGPGTRLTVL.

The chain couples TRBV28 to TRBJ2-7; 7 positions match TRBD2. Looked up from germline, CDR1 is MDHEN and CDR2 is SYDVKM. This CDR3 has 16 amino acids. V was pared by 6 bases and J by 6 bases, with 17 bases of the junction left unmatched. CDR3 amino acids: CASSLIRAGGSTEQYF. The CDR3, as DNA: TGTGCCAGCAGCCTCATCCGGGCGGGCGGGAGTACCGAGCAGTACTTC.

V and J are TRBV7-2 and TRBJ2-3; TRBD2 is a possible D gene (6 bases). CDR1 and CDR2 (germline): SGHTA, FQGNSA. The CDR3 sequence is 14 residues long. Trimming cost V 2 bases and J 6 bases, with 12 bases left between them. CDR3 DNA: TGTGCCAGCAGCTTATCCAGGAGGGACGATACGCAGTATTTT. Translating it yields CASSLSRRDDTQYF.

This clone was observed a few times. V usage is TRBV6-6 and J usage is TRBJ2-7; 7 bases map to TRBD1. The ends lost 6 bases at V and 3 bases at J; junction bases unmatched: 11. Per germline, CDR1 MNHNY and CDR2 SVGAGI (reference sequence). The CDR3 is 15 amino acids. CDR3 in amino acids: CASRPGTEGVYEQYF. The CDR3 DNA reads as TGTGCCAGCAGGCCCGGGACAGAGGGGGTCTACGAGCAGTACTTC.

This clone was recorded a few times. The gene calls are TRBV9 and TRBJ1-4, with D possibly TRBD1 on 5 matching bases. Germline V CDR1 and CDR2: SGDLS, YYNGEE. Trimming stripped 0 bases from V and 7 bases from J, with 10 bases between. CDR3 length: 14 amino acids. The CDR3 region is CASSVGTIGEKLFF. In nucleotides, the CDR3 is TGTGCCAGCAGCGTAGGGACAATAGGTGAAAAACTGTTTTTT.

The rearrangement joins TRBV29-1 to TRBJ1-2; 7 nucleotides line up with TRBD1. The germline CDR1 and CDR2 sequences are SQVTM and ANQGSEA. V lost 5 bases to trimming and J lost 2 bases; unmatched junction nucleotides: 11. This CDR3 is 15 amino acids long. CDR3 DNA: TGCAGCGTTTCCCTGCCTCGGGACAGAAACTATGGCTACACCTTC. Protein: CSVSLPRDRNYGYTF.

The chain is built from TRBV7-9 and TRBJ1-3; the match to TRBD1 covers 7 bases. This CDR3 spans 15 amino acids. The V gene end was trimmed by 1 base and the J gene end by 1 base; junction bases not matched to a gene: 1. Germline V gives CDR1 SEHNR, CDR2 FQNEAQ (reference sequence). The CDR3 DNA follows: TGTGCCAGCAGCTTAGGACAGGGATCTGGAAACACCATATATTTT. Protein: CASSLGQGSGNTIYF.

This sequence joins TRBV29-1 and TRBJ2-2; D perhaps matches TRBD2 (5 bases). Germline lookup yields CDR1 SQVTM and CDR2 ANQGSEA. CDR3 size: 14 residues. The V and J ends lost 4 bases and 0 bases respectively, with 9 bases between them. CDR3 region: CSVVEGANTGELFF. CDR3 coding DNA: TGCAGCGTTGTAGAGGGCGCGAACACCGGGGAGCTGTTTTTT.

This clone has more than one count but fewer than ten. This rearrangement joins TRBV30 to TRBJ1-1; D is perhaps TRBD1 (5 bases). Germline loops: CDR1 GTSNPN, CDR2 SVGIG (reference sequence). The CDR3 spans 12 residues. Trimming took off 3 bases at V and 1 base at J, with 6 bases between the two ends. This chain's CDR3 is CAWSGQNTEAFF. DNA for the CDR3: TGTGCCTGGAGCGGACAGAACACTGAAGCTTTCTTT.

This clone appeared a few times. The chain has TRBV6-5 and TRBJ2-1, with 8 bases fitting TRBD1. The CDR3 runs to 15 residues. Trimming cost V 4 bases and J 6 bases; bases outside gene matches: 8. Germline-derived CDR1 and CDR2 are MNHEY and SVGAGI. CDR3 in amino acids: CASSSGTGPRNEQFF. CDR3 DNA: TGTGCCAGCAGTTCGGGGACAGGCCCCCGCAATGAGCAGTTCTTC.

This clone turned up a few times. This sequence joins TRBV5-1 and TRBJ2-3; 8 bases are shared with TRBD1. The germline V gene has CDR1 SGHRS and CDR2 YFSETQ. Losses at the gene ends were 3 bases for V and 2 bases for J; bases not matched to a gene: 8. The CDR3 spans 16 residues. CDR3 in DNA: TGCGCCAGCAGCTCACTCCGGGACAGGTCCACAGATACGCAGTATTTT. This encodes CASSSLRDRSTDTQYF.

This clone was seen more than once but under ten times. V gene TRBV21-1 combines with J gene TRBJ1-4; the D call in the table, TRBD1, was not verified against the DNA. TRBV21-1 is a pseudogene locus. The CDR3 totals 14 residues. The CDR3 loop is CASSRTGEEEKLFF. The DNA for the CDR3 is TGTGCCAGCAGCCGGACAGGGGAGGAGGAAAAACTGTTTTTT.

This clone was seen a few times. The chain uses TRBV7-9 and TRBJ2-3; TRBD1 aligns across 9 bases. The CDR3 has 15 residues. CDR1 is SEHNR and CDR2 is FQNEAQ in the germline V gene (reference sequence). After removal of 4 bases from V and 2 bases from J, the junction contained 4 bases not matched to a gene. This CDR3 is CASSSGQGDTDTQYF. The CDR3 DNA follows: TGTGCCAGCAGCTCGGGACAGGGAGACACAGATACGCAGTATTTT.

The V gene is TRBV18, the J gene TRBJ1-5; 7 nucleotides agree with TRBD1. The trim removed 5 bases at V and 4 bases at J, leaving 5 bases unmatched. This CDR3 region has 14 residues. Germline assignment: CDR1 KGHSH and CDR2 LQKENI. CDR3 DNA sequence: TGTGCCAGCTCATCCTCGGGACAGAATCAGCCCCAGCATTTT. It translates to CASSSSGQNQPQHF.

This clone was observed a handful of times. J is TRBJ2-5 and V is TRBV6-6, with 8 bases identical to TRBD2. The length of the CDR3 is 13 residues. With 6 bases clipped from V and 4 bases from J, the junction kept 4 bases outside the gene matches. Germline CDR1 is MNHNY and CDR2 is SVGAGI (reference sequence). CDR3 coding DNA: TGTGCCAGCAGCCGGGGGGGCCGAGAGACCCAGTACTTC. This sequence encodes CASSRGGRETQYF.

The CDR3 loop is CASSLAFEQYF. Here the CDR3 DNA reads TGTGCCAGCAGCTTAGCCTTCGAGCAGTACTTC. The genes are TRBV11-2 and TRBJ2-7, with unresolved D. The V and J ends lost 1 base and 6 bases respectively, with 4 bases between them. The CDR3 loop spans 11 amino acids. Germline V gene lookup returns CDR1 SGHAT and CDR2 FQNNGV.

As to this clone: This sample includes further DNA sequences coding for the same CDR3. This chain's CDR3 is CASSLDRAYEQYF. CDR3 DNA sequence: TGTGCCAGCAGCTTAGACAGAGCCTACGAGCAGTACTTC. The V and J genes are TRBV7-2 and TRBJ2-7; D gene unclear. The CDR3 is 13 residues long. V was trimmed by 1 base and J by 2 bases, leaving 6 bases between them. Germline V gives CDR1 SGHTA, CDR2 FQGNSA.

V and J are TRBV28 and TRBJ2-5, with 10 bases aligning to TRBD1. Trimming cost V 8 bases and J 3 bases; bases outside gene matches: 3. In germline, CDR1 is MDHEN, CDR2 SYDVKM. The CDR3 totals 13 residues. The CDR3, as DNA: TGTGCCAGCGGAGGGACAGGGGAAGAGACCCAGTACTTC. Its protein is CASGGTGEETQYF.

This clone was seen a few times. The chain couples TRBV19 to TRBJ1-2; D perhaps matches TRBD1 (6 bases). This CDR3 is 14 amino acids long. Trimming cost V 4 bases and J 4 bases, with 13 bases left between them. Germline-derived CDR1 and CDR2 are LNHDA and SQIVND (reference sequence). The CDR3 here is CASSTEQGFYGYTF. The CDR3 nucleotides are TGTGCCAGTAGTACCGAACAGGGATTCTATGGCTACACCTTC.

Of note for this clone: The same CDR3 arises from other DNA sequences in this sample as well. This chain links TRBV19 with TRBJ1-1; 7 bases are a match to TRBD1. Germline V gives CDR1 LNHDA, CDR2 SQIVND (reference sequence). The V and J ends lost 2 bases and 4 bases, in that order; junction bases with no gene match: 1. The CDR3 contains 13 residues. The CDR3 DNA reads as TGTGCCAGTAGTATACAGGGGGGCACTGAAGCTTTCTTT. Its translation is CASSIQGGTEAFF.